The clone carrying this T cell receptor beta chain turned up a few times. The CDR3 loop spans 13 amino acids. With 4 bases removed from V and 6 bases from J, the gap between germline ends came to 11 bases. Germline loops: CDR1 SGHRS, CDR2 YFSETQ. The sample comes from a study of CD8+ T cells in alopecia areata. Alopecia areata patients had lesional scalp punch biopsies and peripheral blood taken from them. Reverse transcribed after extraction, RNA yielded cDNA as the sequencing template. Some clones are missing from TCRdb's copy, which holds only in-frame ones; the method was immunoSEQ multiplex PCR. The sample lists roughly 64,000 clones; around 44% were seen once.

The sequence derives from a human donor with alopecia areata. Sequencing was carried out using NKG2D-low CD8+ T cells sorted from blood. V gene TRBV5-1 combines with J gene TRBJ1-5; maybe TRBD1 (6 bases). DNA of the CDR3: TGCGCCAGCAGCGAGGGGGGAGGTCAGCCCCAGCATTTT. Translated: CASSEGGGQPQHF.